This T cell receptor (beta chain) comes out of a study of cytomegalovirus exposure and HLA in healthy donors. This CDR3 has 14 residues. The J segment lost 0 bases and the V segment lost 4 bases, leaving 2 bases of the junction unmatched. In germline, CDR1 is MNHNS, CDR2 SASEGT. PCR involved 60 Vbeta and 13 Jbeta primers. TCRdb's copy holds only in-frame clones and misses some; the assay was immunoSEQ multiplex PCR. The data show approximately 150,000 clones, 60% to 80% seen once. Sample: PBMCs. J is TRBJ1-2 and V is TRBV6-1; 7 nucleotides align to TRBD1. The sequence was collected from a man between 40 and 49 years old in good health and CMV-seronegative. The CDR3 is CASSGQGANYGYTF. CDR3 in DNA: TGTGCCAGCAGTGGACAGGGAGCTAACTATGGCTACACCTTC.